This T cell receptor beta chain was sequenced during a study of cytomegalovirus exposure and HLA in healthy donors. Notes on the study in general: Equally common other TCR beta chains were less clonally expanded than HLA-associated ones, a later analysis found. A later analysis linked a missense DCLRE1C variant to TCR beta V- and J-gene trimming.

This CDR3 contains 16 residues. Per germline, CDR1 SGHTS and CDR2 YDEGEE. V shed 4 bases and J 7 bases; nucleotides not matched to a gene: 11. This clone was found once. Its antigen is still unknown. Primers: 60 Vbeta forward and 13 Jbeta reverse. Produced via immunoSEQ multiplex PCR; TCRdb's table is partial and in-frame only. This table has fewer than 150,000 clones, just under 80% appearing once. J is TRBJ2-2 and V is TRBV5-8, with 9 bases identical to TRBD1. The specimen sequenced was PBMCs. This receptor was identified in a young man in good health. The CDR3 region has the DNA TGTGCCAGCAGCGAAGGGACAGGGCTAATTGGCGGGGAGCTGTTTTTT. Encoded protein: CASSEGTGLIGGELFF.